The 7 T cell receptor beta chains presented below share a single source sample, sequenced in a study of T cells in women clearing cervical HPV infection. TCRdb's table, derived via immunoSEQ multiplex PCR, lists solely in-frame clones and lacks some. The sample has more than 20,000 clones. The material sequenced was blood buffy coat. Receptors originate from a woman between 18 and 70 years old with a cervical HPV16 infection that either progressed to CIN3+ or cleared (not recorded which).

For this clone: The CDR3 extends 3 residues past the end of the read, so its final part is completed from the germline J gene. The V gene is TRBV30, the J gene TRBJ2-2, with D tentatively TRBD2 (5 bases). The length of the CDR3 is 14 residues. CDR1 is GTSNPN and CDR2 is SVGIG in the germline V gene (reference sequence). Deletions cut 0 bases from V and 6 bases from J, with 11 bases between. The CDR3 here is CAWSVLGIAGELFF. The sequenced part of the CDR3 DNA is TGTGCCTGGAGTGTACTAGGGATCGCCGGGGAG.

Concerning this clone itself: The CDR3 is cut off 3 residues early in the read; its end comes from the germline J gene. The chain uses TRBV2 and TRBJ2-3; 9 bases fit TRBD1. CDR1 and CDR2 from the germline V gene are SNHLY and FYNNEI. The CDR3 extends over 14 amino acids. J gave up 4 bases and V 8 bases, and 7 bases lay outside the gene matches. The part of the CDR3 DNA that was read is TGTGCCAGCTGTGGACAGGGGCGTGCAGATACG. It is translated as CASCGQGRADT. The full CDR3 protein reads CASCGQGRADTQYF.

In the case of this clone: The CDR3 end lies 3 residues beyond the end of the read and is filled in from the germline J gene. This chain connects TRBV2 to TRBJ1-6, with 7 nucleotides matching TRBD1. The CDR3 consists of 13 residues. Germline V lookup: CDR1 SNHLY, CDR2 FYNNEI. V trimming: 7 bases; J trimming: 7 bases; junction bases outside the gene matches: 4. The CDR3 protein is CASILRGNSPLHF. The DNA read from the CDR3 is TGTGCCAGCATTCTCAGGGGGAATTCACCC. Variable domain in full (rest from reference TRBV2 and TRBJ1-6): EPEVTQTPSHQVTQMGQEVILRCVPISNHLYFYWYRQILGQKVEFLVSFYNNEISEKSEIFDDQFSVERPDGSNFTLKIRSTKLEDSAMYFCASILRGNSPLHFGNGTRLTVT.

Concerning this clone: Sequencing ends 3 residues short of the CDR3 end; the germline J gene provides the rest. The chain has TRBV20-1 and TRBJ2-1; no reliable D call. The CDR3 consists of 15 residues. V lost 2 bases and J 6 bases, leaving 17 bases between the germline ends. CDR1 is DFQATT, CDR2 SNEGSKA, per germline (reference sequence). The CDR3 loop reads CSARPLDAHPNEQFF. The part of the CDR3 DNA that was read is TGCAGTGCTAGACCCCTAGACGCCCATCCCAATGAG.

CDR3 loop: CASEGQRNTGELFF. Partial CDR3 DNA: TGTGCCTCCGAGGGGCAAAGGAACACCGGGGAG. This chain uses TRBV19 with TRBJ2-2; possibly TRBD1 or TRBD2 for D (5 bases each). Read data end 3 residues before the CDR3 end; the end is taken from the germline J gene. The CDR3 contains 14 residues. V lost 11 bases, J lost 1 base, and 14 bases lay in between. The germline gives CDR1 LNHDA, CDR2 SQIVND (reference sequence).

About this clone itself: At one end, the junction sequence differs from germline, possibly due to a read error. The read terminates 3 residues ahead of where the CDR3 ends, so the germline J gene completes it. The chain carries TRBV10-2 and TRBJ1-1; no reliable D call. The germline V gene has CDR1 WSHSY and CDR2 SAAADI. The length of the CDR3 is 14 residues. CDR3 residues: CASSKSGRNTEAFF. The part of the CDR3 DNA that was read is TGCGCCAGCAGTAAGTCTGGCCGCAACACTGAA.

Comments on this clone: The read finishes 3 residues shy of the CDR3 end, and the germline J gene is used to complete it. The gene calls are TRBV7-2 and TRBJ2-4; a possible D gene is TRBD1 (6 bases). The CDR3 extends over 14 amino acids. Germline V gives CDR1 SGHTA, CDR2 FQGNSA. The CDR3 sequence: CASSAPQGHYGQYF. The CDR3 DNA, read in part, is TGTGCCAGCAGCGCCCCACAGGGCCACTATGGT.